Each of the 6 T cell receptor beta chains below was sequenced from the same sample in a study of spatial heterogeneity in lung cancer. Each CDR3 protein is one row after TCRdb ran MiXCR on the 5' RACE reads. Of some 7,500 distinct CDR3 sequences in the sample, over 6.5% were seen once. The time point was: sample taken at primary tumor resection. Sequencing was performed on whole RNA extracted from tumor and nontumor lung tissue, or from frozen PBMC, and the material was left unsorted. Source: PBMCs, taken at surgery. These receptors originate from a male donor with early-stage non-small cell lung cancer.

This clonotype was seen ten or more times. This beta chain lies outside the target of a library built for alpha chains; its clone size means little. V and J are TRBV12-3 or TRBV12-4 and TRBJ2-7; D possibly corresponds to TRBD2 (5 bases). There are 14 residues in the CDR3. Trimming removed 6 bases from V and 3 bases from J, with 15 bases in between. CDR3 loop: CASSPGLALYEQYF. CDR3 bases: TGTGCCAGCAGCCCAGGACTGGCGCTCTACGAGCAGTACTTC.

Ten or more counts support this clonotype. This beta chain turned up in a library designed for alpha chains; as an off-target read, its abundance says little. The chain links TRBV3-1 to TRBJ2-6, with no clear D. The V end lost 4 bases, the J end lost 0 bases, and 13 bases lay between the germline ends. The V gene's germline CDR1 is LGHDT and CDR2 YNNKEL (reference sequence). The CDR3 contains 17 residues. Here the CDR3 reads CASSLHGSSSGANVLTF. CDR3 DNA: TGTGCCAGCAGCCTACATGGAAGCTCCTCTGGGGCCAACGTCCTGACTTTC.

This clonotype was detected a few times. This beta chain is an unintended read in a library built for alpha chains; its size means little. The chain couples TRBV10-3 to TRBJ2-1; 15 bases agree with TRBD2. Germline V gene lookup returns CDR1 ENHRY and CDR2 SYGVKD. The CDR3 is 16 residues long. Germline trimming cut 4 bases from V and 3 bases from J; bases unmatched to any gene: 1. The CDR3: CAISVGLAGGYNEQFF. The DNA for the CDR3 is TGTGCCATCAGTGTGGGACTAGCGGGAGGCTACAATGAGCAGTTCTTC.

This clonotype was counted at least ten times. A library prepared for alpha chains yielded this beta chain as an off-target read; its size is of little meaning. This rearrangement joins TRBV6-5 to TRBJ2-2; TRBD2 aligns across 13 bases. Germline-derived CDR1 and CDR2 are MNHEY and SVGAGI. V trimming: 2 bases; J trimming: 5 bases; junction bases outside the gene matches: 5. The CDR3 is 17 amino acids. The CDR3 coding sequence is TGTGCCAGCAGTTACCGTGGACTAGCGGGAGAGACCGGGGAGCTGTTTTTT. Its translation: CASSYRGLAGETGELFF.

As for this clonotype: Little can be read into the size of this beta chain, an off-target read in a library designed for alpha chains. The chain uses TRBV7-9 and TRBJ2-7; TRBD1 matches at 9 bases. The CDR3 is made up of 15 amino acids. Germline V gene sequence: CDR1 SEHNR, CDR2 FQNEAQ (reference sequence). V shed 5 bases and J 3 bases; nucleotides not matched to a gene: 8. The CDR3 region has the DNA TGTGCCAGCAGCGCTGGGACAGGGAAATACTACGAGCAGTACTTC. This codes for CASSAGTGKYYEQYF. Full variable domain (rest looked up from reference TRBV7-9 and TRBJ2-7): DTGVSQNPRHKITKRGQNVTFRCDPISEHNRLYWYRQTLGQGPEFLTYFQNEAQLEKSRLLSDRFSAERPKGSFSTLEIQRTEQGDSAMYLCASSAGTGKYYEQYFGPGTRLTVT.

Of note for this clonotype: The size of this beta chain means little, since it is a stray read in a library made for alpha chains. The rearrangement uses TRBV12-3 or TRBV12-4 and TRBJ2-7; 13 bases match TRBD2. The CDR3 has 14 residues. V shed 5 bases and J 6 bases; nucleotides not matched to a gene: 4. This CDR3 is CASSHTSGGAEQYV. The CDR3 DNA is TGTGCCAGCAGTCATACTAGCGGGGGGGCCGAGCAGTACGTC.